This TCR beta chain was obtained from a study of blood T cell repertoires in COVID-19 (dated by TCRdb to the early 2020s). Background on the whole study: Collaborator samples came from the United States, Italy and Spain and covered acute and convalescent phases of COVID-19. The prospective study material was composed of cDNA or gDNA derived from T cells, B-cell-depleted T cells, or PBMCs. Subjects who had been exposed to COVID-19, were actively infected with it, or had recovered from it provided the deeply sampled blood TCRbeta repertoires that made up the dataset. The repertoires were released in a freely available public database meant as a resource for research on the immune response to SARS-CoV-2. The samples were drawn from two sources: the first 160 participants of the ongoing ImmuneRACE study, and 1,000 to 1,500 subjects contributed by 6 global collaborators. Nearly every sample came with metadata listing a de-identified subject ID, COVID-19 status, age in years and sex. Where available, HLA class I and class II types were taken from metadata supplied by the sample provider and were not determined by assay-based typing. What the study reported, not specific to this receptor: The quantity of clinical and demographic metadata differed by source and by participant and was supplied without curation.

TCRbeta CDR3 regions were amplified from genomic DNA using the immunoSEQ Assay, a bias-controlled multiplex PCR. In the original analysis: The number of nucleated cells in each sample was estimated by amplification of reference gene primers within the assay. Sequence reads were collapsed and filtered to measure the absolute abundance of every unique TCRbeta CDR3 rearrangement. For each sample, productive Simpson clonality was calculated as the square root of Simpson's diversity index across productive rearrangements. Drawn from immuneACCESS, this table holds only the in-frame rearrangements with V and J called that TCRdb kept. Clones are partly lost; checked studies trace under half to an unresolved V gene and leave the rest unexplained. From that table come the V and J calls and clone size; the DNA was used to work out D and trimming. The table for this sample lists around 300,000 clones; nearly 90% of them were counted only once. The ten biggest clones cover over 8.5% of the sample.

Participants in the prospective study were aged 18 to 89 years, lived in 24 United States geographic areas, and enrolled through a virtual design. To assign participants to cohorts, the prospective study relied on clinical history that participants themselves reported in a screening survey and a study questionnaire. ImmuneRACE Cohort 3 recovered participants were defined by two consecutive negative NP/OP PCR tests, healthcare professional clearance, or symptom resolution. In the prospective study, whole blood, serum and a nasopharyngeal or oropharyngeal swab were collected from each participant by mobile phlebotomists. Over an approximately two-month period, participants in the prospective study had the option of providing additional blood draws and questionnaires. Before DNA extraction, prospective study blood samples were shipped either frozen or at room temperature. To note about this clone: Which antigen it targets is not known. One base away there is no much larger clone; base qualities are not given.

The CDR3 spans 14 residues, from the cysteine through the phenylalanine. Of all the DNA, just the CDR3 is kept, 42 bases in frame from base 1. Based on the germline V gene (reference sequence), the CDR1 and CDR2 sequences are LNHDA and SQIVND. Trimming removed 2 bases from V and 6 bases from J, leaving 13 bases between the germline ends. The chain was built from TRBV19 and TRBJ1-2; the D gene is perhaps TRBD1, on 6 matching bases. This sequence was found in a woman under 40 who had recovered from COVID-19. Sequencing was carried out using PBMCs or T cells enriched from blood (not recorded which). The DNA is TGTGCCAGTAGTATATCTGGGGGCCTCGATGGCTACACCTTC. It codes for CASSISGGLDGYTF.